The 3 T cell receptor beta chains given below trace back to one sample, sequenced in a study of T cell changes during pregnancy in multiple sclerosis. The assay was immunoSEQ multiplex PCR, and TCRdb's table has in-frame clones only and misses some. Of about 59,000 clones listed, around 92% are singletons. Sequencing used peripheral blood, obtained in the second trimester of pregnancy. The receptors stem from a female donor in good health, enrolled as a control in a pregnancy study.

This chain links TRBV7-9 with TRBJ1-1; the D is unclear. Trimming took 8 bases from V and 3 from J, leaving 22 bases between them. This CDR3 is built from 16 residues. The germline V gene has CDR1 SEHNR and CDR2 FQNEAQ (reference sequence). The CDR3 bases are TGTGCCAGCTCGAGAGGGAATATGGGCTGGGACACTGAAGCTTTCTTT. Translation: CASSRGNMGWDTEAFF.

The V gene is TRBV9, the J gene TRBJ2-5; maybe TRBD2 (6 bases). Trimming stripped 0 bases from V and 4 bases from J, with 16 bases between. CDR1 is SGDLS and CDR2 is YYNGEE in the germline V gene. This CDR3 has 16 amino acids. The CDR3 reads CASSVGGGKGGETQYF. DNA of the CDR3: TGTGCCAGCAGCGTAGGAGGCGGGAAAGGTGGAGAGACCCAGTACTTC.

The rearrangement uses TRBV6-5 and TRBJ2-3; TRBD2 might be the D (5 bases). The CDR3 sequence is 16 residues long. Per germline, CDR1 MNHEY and CDR2 SVGAGI. V was trimmed by 3 bases and J by 1 base, leaving 14 bases between them. In DNA, the CDR3 is TGTGCCAGCAGTTATAGTCGGCGCGGGCGCACAGATACGCAGTATTTT. Translation gives CASSYSRRGRTDTQYF.